Each of the 28 T cell receptor beta chains below was sequenced from the same sample in a study of blood T cell repertoires in COVID-19. TCRdb's copy holds only in-frame clones and misses some; the assay was immunoSEQ multiplex PCR. The table shows around 400,000 clones, with around 87% occurring only once. The sample taken for sequencing was peripheral blood. The receptors were gathered from a woman in her fifties or sixties with COVID-19, enrolled during active disease.

J is TRBJ2-2 and V is TRBV10-2, with a tentative D call TRBD1 (6 bases). The CDR3 is 15 amino acids. V was cut by 6 bases and J by 3 bases, with 14 bases left in between. The germline CDR1 and CDR2 sequences are WSHSY and SAAADI. The CDR3: CASSSWDTYTGELFF. The CDR3 DNA sequence: TGCGCCAGCAGCTCCTGGGACACTTACACCGGGGAGCTGTTTTTT.

The V gene is TRBV30, the J gene TRBJ1-3, with D hard to call. The germline CDR1 and CDR2 sequences are GTSNPN and SVGIG (reference sequence). With 2 bases removed from V and 0 bases from J, the gap between germline ends came to 8 bases. CDR3 length equals 14 residues. DNA of the CDR3: TGTGCCTGGAGTCTAGGACTCTCTGGAAACACCATATATTTT. The encoded protein is CAWSLGLSGNTIYF.

This rearrangement joins TRBV10-3 to TRBJ2-7; maybe TRBD2 (5 bases). The germline CDR1 and CDR2 sequences are ENHRY and SYGVKD. The CDR3 runs 13 residues. Trimming removed 10 bases from V and 5 bases from J, with 18 bases in between. The CDR3 is CAKSRAIGHEQYF. The CDR3 bases are TGTGCCAAGTCGAGGGCGATAGGGCACGAGCAGTACTTC.

The J gene is TRBJ2-5, the V gene TRBV7-3, with a tentative D call TRBD1 (5 bases). The CDR3 runs to 13 residues. The V and J ends lost 4 bases and 1 base respectively, with 7 bases between them. Germline V gene sequence: CDR1 SGHTA, CDR2 FQGTGA. For the CDR3, the DNA is TGTGCCAGCAGCTACAGGTTCCAAGAGACCCAGTACTTC. This gives the protein CASSYRFQETQYF.

This chain uses TRBV7-2 with TRBJ2-1; D is possibly TRBD2 (6 bases). The V and J ends lost 2 bases and 0 bases respectively, with 8 bases between them. This CDR3 is built from 15 residues. Germline V gives CDR1 SGHTA, CDR2 FQGNSA. CDR3 loop: CASSLTSNSYNEQFF. The CDR3 DNA follows: TGTGCCAGCAGCTTAACTAGCAACTCCTACAATGAGCAGTTCTTC.

The chain links TRBV18 to TRBJ1-5; D unclear. This CDR3 is 13 amino acids long. V lost 2 bases and J 1 base, leaving 3 bases between the germline ends. From germline, CDR1 is KGHSH and CDR2 LQKENI. DNA for the CDR3: TGTGCCAGCTCACCAAGCAGCAATCAGCCCCAGCATTTT. Its protein product is CASSPSSNQPQHF.

This clone was seen more than once but under ten times. This chain connects TRBV5-1 to TRBJ1-1; no firm D call. The length of the CDR3 is 12 residues. V shed 4 bases and J shed 4 bases, with 8 bases lying between them. CDR1 SGHRS and CDR2 YFSETQ come from the germline V gene. The CDR3 DNA reads as TGCGCCAGCAGCGGGAGCCTCACTGAAGCTTTCTTT. Encoded protein: CASSGSLTEAFF.

The rearrangement joins TRBV6-5 to TRBJ1-6; unclear D gene. The CDR3 runs 14 residues. V was cut by 6 bases and J by 10 bases, with 16 bases left in between. Germline-derived CDR1 and CDR2 are MNHEY and SVGAGI. The CDR3 loop reads CASSRRRAESPLHF. In nucleotides, the CDR3 is TGTGCCAGCAGCCGCCGCCGTGCAGAATCACCCCTCCACTTT.

This chain joins TRBV19 and TRBJ2-1, with TRBD1 as a possible D gene (5 bases). Trimming stripped 5 bases from V and 0 bases from J, with 14 bases between. The CDR3 has 16 residues. Germline V gives CDR1 LNHDA, CDR2 SQIVND (reference sequence). The DNA for the CDR3 is TGTGCCAGTAGTCCCAGGGATTTTCGCTCCTACAATGAGCAGTTCTTC. Protein: CASSPRDFRSYNEQFF.

The chain recombines TRBV4-2 with TRBJ1-2; no clear D. Trimming stripped 5 bases from V and 8 bases from J, with 12 bases between. Germline assignment: CDR1 LGHNA and CDR2 YNFKEQ. CDR3 size: 12 residues. CDR3 DNA: TGTGCCAGCAGCTACCCCGGAGGAGGCTACACCTTC. Protein: CASSYPGGGYTF.

The chain recombines TRBV9 with TRBJ2-2; TRBD2 aligns across 7 bases. Germline lookup yields CDR1 SGDLS and CDR2 YYNGEE. The CDR3 totals 15 residues. J gave up 7 bases and V 5 bases, and 11 bases lay outside the gene matches. The CDR3 DNA reads TGTGCCAGCAGTGCCCTGGGAGGGCTGGGCGGGGAGCTGTTTTTT. Amino acid sequence: CASSALGGLGGELFF.

The V gene is TRBV27, the J gene TRBJ2-7; D might be TRBD1 (6 bases). Germline lookup yields CDR1 MNHEY and CDR2 SMNVEV (reference sequence). CDR3 length: 16 residues. V was clipped by 6 bases and J by 3 bases, with 21 bases between them. CDR3 amino acids: CASSRKPGTSYYEQYF. CDR3 bases: TGTGCCAGCAGCCGAAAACCAGGGACATCCTACTACGAGCAGTACTTC.

Of note for this clone: At one of its ends the junction is not consistent with the germline gene, which may arise from a read error. The chain uses TRBV6-6 and TRBJ2-7; 8 bases are a match to TRBD2. CDR1 MNHNY and CDR2 SVGAGI come from the germline V gene (reference sequence). The CDR3 has 16 amino acids. DNA of the CDR3: TGTGCCAGCAGTGACTCCAACCGACTAGCGAGGTACGAGCAGTACTTC. It codes for CASSDSNRLARYEQYF.

With respect to this clone: Within the sample, other DNA sequences also encode this same CDR3. The chain has TRBV9 and TRBJ1-6; D is undetermined. With 0 bases removed from V and 6 bases from J, the gap between germline ends came to 7 bases. The CDR3 is 14 residues long. The germline V gene encodes CDR1 SGDLS and CDR2 YYNGEE. This CDR3 is CASSVGGSNSPLHF. CDR3 sequence (DNA): TGTGCCAGCAGCGTAGGAGGGAGTAATTCACCCCTCCACTTT.

V usage is TRBV6-5 and J usage is TRBJ1-4; D is unresolved. The V end lost 8 bases, the J end lost 8 bases, and 18 bases lay between the germline ends. Germline lookup yields CDR1 MNHEY and CDR2 SVGAGI. The CDR3 sequence is 14 residues long. This chain's CDR3 is CASGESGGKEKLFF. The CDR3 DNA is TGTGCCAGCGGGGAGTCCGGTGGAAAAGAAAAACTGTTTTTT.

The CDR3 spells CASSPTRPAYGYTF. CDR3 in DNA: TGCGCCAGCAGCCCAACACGTCCCGCCTATGGCTACACCTTC. The chain is built from TRBV5-1 and TRBJ1-2; unclear D gene. V was shortened by 4 bases and J by 4 bases, with 14 bases between the two germline ends. Germline CDR1 and CDR2: SGHRS and YFSETQ. CDR3 length: 14 residues.

This clone occurred a few times. The chain combines TRBV4-2 with TRBJ1-5; 8 bases map to TRBD1. In germline, CDR1 is LGHNA, CDR2 YNFKEQ. V shed 0 bases and J 2 bases; nucleotides not matched to a gene: 3. The length of the CDR3 is 16 residues. CDR3 in amino acids: CASSQDPGGGNQPQHF. The CDR3 DNA is TGTGCCAGCAGCCAAGACCCAGGGGGCGGCAATCAGCCCCAGCATTTT.

The J gene is TRBJ2-3, the V gene TRBV2, with D possibly matching TRBD2 (6 bases). The V and J ends lost 2 bases and 1 base respectively, with 13 bases between them. CDR3 length equals 16 residues. Germline CDR1 is SNHLY and CDR2 is FYNNEI. The CDR3 region has the DNA TGTGCCAGCAGTGAAAGCCTAGCGAGAGGCACAGATACGCAGTATTTT. Residues: CASSESLARGTDTQYF.

Only a few counts were recorded for this clone. The chain employs TRBV10-1 and TRBJ2-2, with no clear D. The CDR3 contains 11 residues. V lost 4 bases and J 5 bases, leaving 2 bases between the germline ends. Per germline, CDR1 WNHNN and CDR2 SYGVQD (reference sequence). The CDR3 region is CASSATGELFF. The CDR3 DNA reads as TGCGCCAGCAGTGCGACCGGGGAGCTGTTTTTT.

The CDR3 loop reads CATSDTSGAPDTQYF. The CDR3 DNA reads TGTGCCACCAGTGATACTAGCGGGGCCCCAGATACGCAGTATTTT. The chain recombines TRBV24-1 with TRBJ2-3; the match to TRBD2 covers 10 bases. CDR1 and CDR2 (germline): KGHDR, SFDVKD. The trim removed 3 bases at V and 4 bases at J, leaving 3 bases unmatched. The length of the CDR3 is 15 residues.

The rearrangement joins TRBV5-5 to TRBJ1-2; D may be TRBD1 (5 bases). This CDR3 region has 14 residues. V was cut by 0 bases and J by 2 bases, with 8 bases left in between. The germline V gene encodes CDR1 SGHKS and CDR2 YYEKEE (reference sequence). This CDR3 reads CASSLARGNYGYTF. DNA of the CDR3: TGTGCCAGCAGCTTGGCACGGGGGAACTATGGCTACACCTTC.

This clone was counted between two and nine times. CDR3 coding DNA: TGTGCCAGCAGCCAAGGGGGAAACACTGAAGCTTTCTTT. Translated: CASSQGGNTEAFF. The gene calls are TRBV11-3 and TRBJ1-1; D may be TRBD1 (6 bases). Germline CDR1 reads SGHNT; CDR2 reads YENEEA. This CDR3 has 13 amino acids. V lost 5 bases and J lost 2, with 9 bases in between.

This chain joins TRBV5-6 and TRBJ1-2; TRBD1 agrees at 9 bases. Germline assignment: CDR1 SGHDT and CDR2 YYEEEE. V trimming: 3 bases; J trimming: 2 bases; junction bases outside the gene matches: 2. The CDR3 runs 14 residues. The CDR3 sequence is CASSWDRENYGYTF. CDR3 bases: TGTGCCAGCAGCTGGGACAGGGAAAACTATGGCTACACCTTC.

This rearrangement joins TRBV19 to TRBJ2-3; 7 bases map to TRBD1. The trim removed 7 bases at V and 6 bases at J, leaving 13 bases unmatched. Per the germline V gene, CDR1 is LNHDA and CDR2 is SQIVND (reference sequence). The CDR3 loop spans 15 amino acids. CDR3 nucleotides: TGTGCCAGTACACAGGACAGGTCTTTGATGGATACGCAGTATTTT. It specifies CASTQDRSLMDTQYF.

This clone was seen a few times. This sample includes further DNA sequences coding for the same CDR3. V and J are TRBV5-1 and TRBJ1-1, with D tentatively TRBD1 (6 bases). CDR1 and CDR2 from the germline V gene are SGHRS and YFSETQ. The CDR3 length is 14 residues. V lost 4 bases and J lost 4, with 14 bases in between. The CDR3 DNA is TGCGCCAGCAGCCCACAAGGGGGGGGCACTGAAGCTTTCTTT. Its translation: CASSPQGGGTEAFF. The complete variable domain, with remaining parts taken from reference TRBV5-1 and TRBJ1-1, reads KAGVTQTPRYLIKTRGQQVTLSCSPISGHRSVSWYQQTPGQGLQFLFEYFSETQRNKGNFPGRFSGRQFSNSRSEMNVSTLELGDSALYLCASSPQGGGTEAFFGQGTRLTVV.

J is TRBJ1-1 and V is TRBV7-2; 10 bases fit TRBD1. Germline CDR1 and CDR2: SGHTA and FQGNSA. The J segment lost 8 bases and the V segment lost 3 bases, leaving 3 bases of the junction unmatched. The CDR3 runs to 13 residues. Here the CDR3 DNA reads TGTGCCAGCAGCTTGCTGGGACAGGGGGAAGCTTTCTTT. Translating gives CASSLLGQGEAFF.

V usage is TRBV15 and J usage is TRBJ2-7; D might be TRBD1 (5 bases). In germline, CDR1 is LNHNV, CDR2 YYDKDF (reference sequence). With 0 bases removed from V and 1 base from J, the gap between germline ends came to 13 bases. The CDR3 length is 16 residues. The CDR3 nucleotides read TGTGCCACCAGCAGAGATGGGCAGGGAAGGTCCTACGAGCAGTACTTC. This translates into CATSRDGQGRSYEQYF.

The rearrangement uses TRBV11-3 and TRBJ2-7; a weak D match, TRBD1 (5 bases). Germline V lookup: CDR1 SGHNT, CDR2 YENEEA. V shed 2 bases and J shed 6 bases, with 8 bases lying between them. The CDR3 length is 12 residues. CDR3 bases: TGTGCCAGCAGCTTAACAGGTTTCGAGCAGTACTTC. This codes for CASSLTGFEQYF.